These 24 T cell receptor beta chains came from one sample sequenced in a study of shared clonotypes between healthy human individuals. Generated by immunoSEQ multiplex PCR, the TCRdb table keeps only in-frame clones and is missing some. In the table there are some 2,400,000 clones, 95% of which are singletons. The sequenced sample consisted of naive CD4+ T cells sorted from blood. This sample's subset: CD45RA+ positively selected. Receptors originate from a man aged 18 to 30 in good health.

The V and J genes are TRBV28 and TRBJ1-2; 9 nucleotides agree with TRBD1. V shed 4 bases and J 3 bases; nucleotides not matched to a gene: 3. This CDR3 comprises 14 residues. Germline V lookup: CDR1 MDHEN, CDR2 SYDVKM. DNA for the CDR3: TGTGCCAGCAGTTGGACAGGGGTGGACTATGGCTACACCTTC. This gives the protein CASSWTGVDYGYTF.

As to this clone: The same CDR3 can be traced to other DNA sequences in this sample. As DNA, the CDR3 is TGTGCCAGCTCACCAAGCTCCTACGAGCAGTACTTC. Amino acid sequence: CASSPSSYEQYF. V usage is TRBV18 and J usage is TRBJ2-7; D is uncertain. CDR3 length equals 12 residues. Trimming stripped 2 bases from V and 0 bases from J, with 2 bases between. Per germline, CDR1 KGHSH and CDR2 LQKENI.

This clone came up once. The V and J genes are TRBV18 and TRBJ1-2, with a weak D call TRBD1 (6 bases). This CDR3 contains 13 residues. The germline V and J ends were trimmed by 4 bases and 3 bases, with 9 bases remaining between them. The germline CDR1 and CDR2 sequences are KGHSH and LQKENI. The CDR3 loop is CASSQGGDYGYTF. In DNA form, the CDR3 reads TGTGCCAGCTCACAGGGGGGTGACTATGGCTACACCTTC.

This CDR3 reads CASSVQGRTEAFF. CDR3 nucleotides: TGTGCCAGCAGTGTGCAGGGGAGGACTGAAGCTTTCTTT. The chain combines TRBV2 with TRBJ1-1; tentative D call: TRBD1 (6 bases). Between the trimmed V and J ends, which lost 4 bases and 5 bases, there was a span of 11 bases. Germline values: CDR1 SNHLY, CDR2 FYNNEI. The CDR3 runs to 13 residues.

This CDR3 reads CASSSPGAGHNEQYF. DNA for the CDR3: TGCGCCAGCAGCTCCCCCGGGGCAGGGCACAACGAGCAGTACTTC. V usage is TRBV5-1 and J usage is TRBJ2-7; D tentatively reads TRBD1 or TRBD2 (5 bases each). From germline, CDR1 is SGHRS and CDR2 YFSETQ. Trimming removed 3 bases at V and 5 bases at J, with 18 bases between. The CDR3 totals 15 residues.

V usage is TRBV30 and J usage is TRBJ2-3, with TRBD2 as a possible D gene (6 bases). Germline lookup yields CDR1 GTSNPN and CDR2 SVGIG (reference sequence). Trimming stripped 2 bases from V and 1 base from J, with 10 bases between. CDR3 length: 14 residues. The CDR3 DNA reads as TGTGCCTGGAGTAGGTGGGAGGGCACAGATACGCAGTATTTT. It codes for CAWSRWEGTDTQYF.

The chain employs TRBV2 and TRBJ2-7; D remains unclear. This CDR3 has 12 residues. Trimming took off 5 bases at V and 4 bases at J, with 9 bases between the two ends. Per germline, CDR1 SNHLY and CDR2 FYNNEI. The CDR3 DNA follows: TGTGCCAGCAGTCAGACCCAGTACGAGCAGTACTTC. It is translated as CASSQTQYEQYF. The full variable domain, its missing parts supplied by reference TRBV2 and TRBJ2-7, is EPEVTQTPSHQVTQMGQEVILRCVPISNHLYFYWYRQILGQKVEFLVSFYNNEISEKSEIFDDQFSVERPDGSNFTLKIRSTKLEDSAMYFCASSQTQYEQYFGPGTRLTVT.

This clone was counted between two and nine times. The gene calls are TRBV11-2 and TRBJ2-7; 8 nucleotides line up with TRBD2. V lost 6 bases, J lost 5 bases, and 9 bases stayed unmatched. The CDR3 is 14 amino acids. Germline V gives CDR1 SGHAT, CDR2 FQNNGV. This chain's CDR3 is CASRYSGILHEQYF. In DNA form, the CDR3 reads TGTGCCAGCAGGTATAGCGGGATTCTACACGAGCAGTACTTC.

This rearrangement joins TRBV7-2 to TRBJ1-1; D is possibly TRBD1 (5 bases). Germline CDR1 is SGHTA and CDR2 is FQGNSA. The CDR3 is 17 residues long. Trimming left V 2 bases short and J 1 base short, with 17 bases between. For the CDR3, the DNA is TGTGCCAGCAGCTTAAGGCAGGGCCCCGGGTGGAACACTGAAGCTTTCTTT. Its translation is CASSLRQGPGWNTEAFF.

This clone was seen once. The chain links TRBV5-4 to TRBJ2-7; the match to TRBD2 covers 12 bases. The CDR3 loop spans 15 amino acids. Germline CDR1 and CDR2: SGHNT and YYREEE (reference sequence). Losses at the gene ends were 4 bases for V and 7 bases for J; bases not matched to a gene: 9. The CDR3 spells CASSPSGGGMWEQYF. DNA for the CDR3: TGTGCCAGCAGCCCTAGCGGGGGGGGGATGTGGGAGCAGTACTTC.

The gene calls are TRBV25-1 and TRBJ2-3, with D possibly TRBD1 on 6 matching bases. The CDR3 has 15 residues. The germline V gene encodes CDR1 MGHDK and CDR2 SYGVNS. The V end lost 6 bases, the J end lost 0 bases, and 13 bases lay between the germline ends. The DNA for the CDR3 is TGTGCCAGCAGCCAAGACAGGCCTAGCACAGATACGCAGTATTTT. It encodes CASSQDRPSTDTQYF.

J is TRBJ1-3 and V is TRBV4-3; D unresolved. The V and J ends lost 3 bases and 4 bases respectively, with 10 bases between them. Germline CDR1 and CDR2: LGHNA and YSLEER. The CDR3 has 14 amino acids. The CDR3 region is CASSQEGGGNTIYF. CDR3 nucleotides: TGCGCCAGCAGCCAGGAGGGAGGCGGAAACACCATATATTTT.

The chain couples TRBV4-1 to TRBJ2-3, with a possible D match to TRBD1 (6 bases). Germline assignment: CDR1 MGHRA and CDR2 YSYEKL. This CDR3 spans 15 amino acids. The V and J ends lost 4 bases and 0 bases respectively, with 11 bases between them. Here the CDR3 reads CASSLRDISTDTQYF. CDR3 nucleotide sequence: TGCGCCAGCAGCCTCCGGGACATTAGCACAGATACGCAGTATTTT.

The V gene is TRBV11-2, the J gene TRBJ2-1; perhaps TRBD2 as D (6 bases). The CDR3 runs to 15 residues. The germline gives CDR1 SGHAT, CDR2 FQNNGV. V was clipped by 0 bases and J by 6 bases, with 12 bases between them. The CDR3 loop is CASSLDRGKGNEQFF. CDR3 coding DNA: TGTGCCAGCAGCTTAGATCGGGGGAAGGGCAATGAGCAGTTCTTC.

The genes are TRBV5-4 and TRBJ2-7; D is unclear. The CDR3 is 13 residues long. Germline V gene data show CDR1 as SGHNT and CDR2 as YYREEE (reference sequence). The V gene lost 7 bases and the J gene lost 1 base, with 12 bases spanning the gap. The CDR3 protein is CASGSGRSYEQYF. DNA for the CDR3: TGTGCCAGCGGGTCTGGACGTTCCTACGAGCAGTACTTC. The complete variable domain, with remaining parts taken from reference TRBV5-4 and TRBJ2-7, reads ETGVTQSPTHLIKTRGQQVTLRCSSQSGHNTVSWYQQALGQGPQFIFQYYREEENGRGNFPPRFSGLQFPNYSSELNVNALELDDSALYLCASGSGRSYEQYFGPGTRLTVT.

The table lists this clone with a count of one. The chain couples TRBV10-2 to TRBJ2-5, with D perhaps matching TRBD2 (6 bases). V lost 7 bases and J 1 base, leaving 13 bases between the germline ends. This CDR3 is 14 amino acids long. Germline CDR1 is WSHSY and CDR2 is SAAADI. CDR3 region: CASTAGRGQETQYF. CDR3 in DNA: TGCGCCAGCACCGCGGGGCGGGGCCAAGAGACCCAGTACTTC.

In DNA form, the CDR3 reads TGTGCCAGCAGTTTTTTGTCAGGGCTCGGGGAGCTGTTTTTT. Translation: CASSFLSGLGELFF. J is TRBJ2-2 and V is TRBV28, with a tentative D call TRBD1 (5 bases). V lost 3 bases, J lost 7 bases, and 12 bases lay in between. There are 14 residues in the CDR3. Germline lookup yields CDR1 MDHEN and CDR2 SYDVKM.

This clone was counted a few times. The genes are TRBV2 and TRBJ2-7, with 7 bases lining up with TRBD2. CDR1 is SNHLY and CDR2 is FYNNEI in the germline V gene. J was trimmed by 6 bases and V by 3 bases; bases with no gene match: 5. This CDR3 is 13 amino acids long. The CDR3 nucleotides read TGTGCCAGCAGTGAGGGGAGGGTTGGCGAGCAGTACTTC. Protein: CASSEGRVGEQYF.

The chain has TRBV19 and TRBJ2-7, with D hard to call. The CDR3 sequence is 14 residues long. Trimming cost V 5 bases and J 0 bases, with 11 bases left between them. Germline V lookup: CDR1 LNHDA, CDR2 SQIVND (reference sequence). CDR3 loop: CASSVSASSYEQYF. The CDR3 DNA reads as TGTGCCAGTAGTGTCTCAGCGAGCTCCTACGAGCAGTACTTC.

The chain recombines TRBV13 with TRBJ1-3; the D gene is possibly TRBD1 (6 bases). The CDR3 has 16 residues. Per the germline V gene, CDR1 is PRHDT and CDR2 is FYEKMQ (reference sequence). V was cut by 5 bases and J by 2 bases, with 16 bases left in between. The CDR3 DNA follows: TGTGCCAGCAGCCCACCCTTGAAGGGGGCTGGAAACACCATATATTTT. This sequence encodes CASSPPLKGAGNTIYF.

This chain links TRBV6-5 with TRBJ2-6; D is ambiguous. Germline values: CDR1 MNHEY, CDR2 SVGAGI. V was shortened by 5 bases and J by 5 bases, with 13 bases between the two germline ends. CDR3 size: 15 residues. As DNA, the CDR3 is TGTGCCAGCAGTCCGGGCCAACTTCGGGCCAACGTCCTGACTTTC. The encoded protein is CASSPGQLRANVLTF.

The chain carries TRBV2 and TRBJ2-7; 16 bases are shared with TRBD2. The CDR3 spans 17 residues. J lost 4 bases, V lost 3 bases, and 6 bases had no gene match. Germline values: CDR1 SNHLY, CDR2 FYNNEI. Here the CDR3 DNA reads TGTGCCAGCAGTGACGAGGGACTAGCGGGAGGGCGTTACGAGCAGTACTTC. Its protein product is CASSDEGLAGGRYEQYF.

This clone appeared once. The genes are TRBV7-2 and TRBJ1-4; no reliable D call. V was cut by 1 base and J by 8 bases, with 8 bases left in between. This CDR3 comprises 13 residues. Germline CDR1 SGHTA, CDR2 FQGNSA. CDR3 nucleotide sequence: TGTGCCAGCAGCTTAGGTTCAGAAGAAAAACTGTTTTTT. Translation gives CASSLGSEEKLFF.

The V gene is TRBV4-1, the J gene TRBJ2-3; D remains unclear. Germline loops: CDR1 MGHRA, CDR2 YSYEKL. Trimming stripped 6 bases from V and 0 bases from J, with 10 bases between. The CDR3 extends over 14 amino acids. The CDR3 spells CASRWDTSTDTQYF. Written as DNA, the CDR3 is TGCGCCAGCAGGTGGGATACTAGCACAGATACGCAGTATTTT.